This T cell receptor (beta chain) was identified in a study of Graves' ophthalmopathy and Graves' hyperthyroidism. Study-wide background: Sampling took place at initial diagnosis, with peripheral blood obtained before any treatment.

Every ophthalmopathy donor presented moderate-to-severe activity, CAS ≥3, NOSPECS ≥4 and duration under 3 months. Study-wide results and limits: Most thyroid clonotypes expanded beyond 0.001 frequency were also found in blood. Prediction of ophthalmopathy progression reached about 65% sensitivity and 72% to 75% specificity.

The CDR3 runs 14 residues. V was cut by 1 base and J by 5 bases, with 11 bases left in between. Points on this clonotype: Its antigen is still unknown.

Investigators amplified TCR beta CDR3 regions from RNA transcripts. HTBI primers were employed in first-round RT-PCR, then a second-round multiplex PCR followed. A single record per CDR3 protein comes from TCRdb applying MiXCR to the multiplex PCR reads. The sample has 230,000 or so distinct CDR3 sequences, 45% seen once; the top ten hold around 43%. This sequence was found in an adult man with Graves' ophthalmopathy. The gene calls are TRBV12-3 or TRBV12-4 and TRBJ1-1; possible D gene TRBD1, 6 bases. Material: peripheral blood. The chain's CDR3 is CASSLGGGGTEAFF. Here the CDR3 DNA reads TGTGCCAGCAGTTTAGGAGGGGGAGGGACTGAAGCTTTCTTT.